This T cell receptor (beta chain) stems from a study of blood T cell repertoires in COVID-19. All enrollees were about 18 to 89 years old and from approximately 25 US areas. The CDR3 has 16 residues. V was clipped by 0 bases and J by 5 bases; unmatched bases: 5. Per germline, CDR1 SGHKS and CDR2 YYEKEE (reference sequence). This clone is a singleton in its sample. Authors' methods: Reference gene primer amplification in the assay estimated nucleated cell counts. Clones were sequenced by immunoSEQ multiplex PCR, and TCRdb holds only the in-frame ones, with some missing. V, J and clone size derive from that table, while D and trimming were established from the DNA sequence. In the table there are some 420,000 clones, over 75% of which are singletons.

The chain joins TRBV5-5 to TRBJ2-2; 9 bases align to TRBD2. Sequences were obtained from PBMCs or T cells enriched from blood (not recorded which). The source is a man aged 25-45 years who had recovered from COVID-19. The chain's CDR3 is CASSLVAGVRTGELFF. CDR3 nucleotide sequence: TGTGCCAGCAGCTTGGTAGCGGGAGTAAGAACCGGGGAGCTGTTTTTT.